A single sample is the source of the 21 T cell receptor beta chains below, sequenced in a study of blood T cell repertoires in COVID-19. Method: immunoSEQ multiplex PCR; TCRdb's copy keeps in-frame clones and lacks some. The table has 160,000 or so clones, over 75% seen once. Sequencing was carried out using peripheral blood. These receptors all come from a man aged 60 to 75 with active or convalescent COVID-19.

The chain carries TRBV7-8 and TRBJ1-5; D is possibly TRBD1 (6 bases). Trimming cost V 5 bases and J 2 bases, with 13 bases left between them. The germline V gene encodes CDR1 SGHVS and CDR2 FQNEAQ. This CDR3 contains 15 residues. CDR3 nucleotide sequence: TGTGCCAGCAGCCCGGGGAAGGGGGGCAATCAGCCCCAGCATTTT. Protein: CASSPGKGGNQPQHF.

This chain connects TRBV9 to TRBJ2-1; 9 nucleotides match TRBD2. CDR1 and CDR2 from the germline V gene are SGDLS and YYNGEE. This CDR3 is 15 amino acids long. J lost 0 bases, V lost 3 bases, and 1 base had no gene match. CDR3 sequence reads: CASSASGVSYNEQFF. The CDR3 DNA sequence: TGTGCCAGCAGCGCTAGCGGGGTCTCCTACAATGAGCAGTTCTTC.

The J gene is TRBJ2-7, the V gene TRBV12-3 or TRBV12-4; TRBD1 might be the D (6 bases). V was pared by 3 bases and J by 3 bases, with 9 bases between. CDR3 length equals 13 residues. Here the CDR3 DNA reads TGTGCCAGCAGTTTTAAAGGGGGCTACGAGCAGTACTTC. This translates into CASSFKGGYEQYF.

The chain employs TRBV19 and TRBJ1-5; TRBD1 agrees at 7 bases. The germline CDR1 and CDR2 sequences are LNHDA and SQIVND (reference sequence). V was pared by 6 bases and J by 1 base, with 9 bases of the junction left unmatched. The CDR3 spans 16 residues. The CDR3 nucleotides read TGTGCCAGTAGAAACAGGGGTGGCGGGAGCAATCAGCCCCAGCATTTT. This sequence encodes CASRNRGGGSNQPQHF. Drawing the rest from reference TRBV19 and TRBJ1-5, the complete variable domain is DGGITQSPKYLFRKEGQNVTLSCEQNLNHDAMYWYRQDPGQGLRLIYYSQIVNDFQKGDIAEGYSVSREKKESFPLTVTSAQKNPTAFYLCASRNRGGGSNQPQHFGDGTRLSIL.

This clone was picked up a small number of times. The genes are TRBV20-1 and TRBJ1-2; 9 positions agree with TRBD1. This CDR3 region has 15 residues. Germline lookup yields CDR1 DFQATT and CDR2 SNEGSKA (reference sequence). V lost 3 bases to trimming and J lost 4 bases; unmatched junction nucleotides: 9. In nucleotides, the CDR3 is TGCAGTGCTAGTCCAACCGGGACAGGGCCCTATGGCTACACCTTC. Translating it yields CSASPTGTGPYGYTF.

The chain carries TRBV5-4 and TRBJ1-2, with D perhaps TRBD1 (6 bases). The CDR3 covers 16 residues. Germline V gene lookup returns CDR1 SGHNT and CDR2 YYREEE (reference sequence). The V end was cut by 3 bases, the J end by 5 bases, with 20 bases between. The CDR3 sequence: CASSSGTLGTMYGYTF. In DNA form, the CDR3 reads TGTGCCAGCAGCTCCGGGACACTGGGAACGATGTATGGCTACACCTTC.

The chain recombines TRBV11-2 with TRBJ2-7, with a weak D call TRBD1 (5 bases). The germline V gene encodes CDR1 SGHAT and CDR2 FQNNGV. This CDR3 comprises 15 residues. Trimming removed 2 bases from V and 6 bases from J, with 17 bases in between. The CDR3: CASSLRYIREGEQYF. The CDR3 DNA follows: TGTGCCAGCAGCTTACGGTACATCAGGGAAGGCGAGCAGTACTTC.

The chain has TRBV11-2 and TRBJ1-5, with 8 positions matching TRBD1. Germline assignment: CDR1 SGHAT and CDR2 FQNNGV. The CDR3 consists of 14 residues. V gave up 4 bases and J gave up 6 bases; unmatched junction bases: 5. The CDR3 loop is CASSSDRVGQPQHF. CDR3 nucleotides: TGTGCCAGCAGCTCGGACAGGGTAGGTCAGCCCCAGCATTTT.

This clone has ten or more counts. The gene calls are TRBV10-3 and TRBJ2-5; 13 nucleotides line up with TRBD2. V shed 11 bases and J 2 bases; nucleotides not matched to a gene: 5. Germline V lookup: CDR1 ENHRY, CDR2 SYGVKD. This CDR3 has 14 residues. CDR3 in DNA: TGTGCCCCGGCGGGACTAGCGGGGCAAGAGACCCAGTACTTC. It yields the protein CAPAGLAGQETQYF.

The chain is built from TRBV5-6 and TRBJ1-2, with TRBD1 identical over 11 bases. This CDR3 is 16 amino acids long. The trim removed 4 bases at V and 3 bases at J, leaving 8 bases unmatched. The germline V gene has CDR1 SGHDT and CDR2 YYEEEE. The CDR3 loop is CASSLIGQGADYGYTF. The CDR3 nucleotides read TGTGCCAGCAGCCTGATAGGACAGGGGGCTGACTATGGCTACACCTTC.

This clone was recorded only once. The chain uses TRBV5-1 and TRBJ1-6; TRBD1 matches 10 bases. Germline V gene sequence: CDR1 SGHRS, CDR2 YFSETQ. The V segment lost 4 bases and the J segment 8 bases; nucleotides outside the gene matches: 6. The CDR3 covers 15 residues. The CDR3: CASSIRGTGDSPLHF. CDR3 bases: TGCGCCAGCAGCATTCGCGGGACAGGGGATTCACCCCTCCACTTT.

This chain joins TRBV28 and TRBJ1-5; D is ambiguous. CDR3 length: 15 residues. V lost 6 bases to trimming and J lost 1 base, with 13 bases between them. In germline, CDR1 is MDHEN, CDR2 SYDVKM. The CDR3 sequence: CASRSAGISNQPQHF. Here the CDR3 DNA reads TGTGCCAGCAGATCTGCGGGAATCAGCAATCAGCCCCAGCATTTT.

The genes are TRBV10-3 and TRBJ2-7; weak D call: TRBD2 (6 bases). V lost 0 bases and J 5 bases, leaving 14 bases between the germline ends. Germline V gene sequence: CDR1 ENHRY, CDR2 SYGVKD. This CDR3 contains 15 residues. This CDR3 reads CAISESQGGWDEQYF. In DNA, the CDR3 is TGTGCCATCAGTGAGTCGCAAGGAGGGTGGGACGAGCAGTACTTC.

This chain joins TRBV9 and TRBJ1-2; no definite D call. CDR3 length: 15 residues. The germline V gene has CDR1 SGDLS and CDR2 YYNGEE. Trimming removed 0 bases at V and 8 bases at J, with 17 bases between. The CDR3 DNA sequence: TGTGCCAGCAGCGTAGACGCCAGTTTGTATTTCGGCTACACCTTC. Translation: CASSVDASLYFGYTF.

This chain joins TRBV5-1 and TRBJ2-7; D is perhaps TRBD2 (5 bases). The V gene lost 0 bases and the J gene lost 7 bases, with 14 bases spanning the gap. Germline values: CDR1 SGHRS, CDR2 YFSETQ. The CDR3 extends over 14 amino acids. In DNA form, the CDR3 reads TGCGCCAGCAGCTTGGGACTCATGCCGGGAGAGCAGTACTTC. The encoded protein is CASSLGLMPGEQYF.

This rearrangement joins TRBV6-5 to TRBJ2-5; 7 bases match TRBD1. The germline gives CDR1 MNHEY, CDR2 SVGAGI. V was pared by 10 bases and J by 3 bases, with 8 bases of the junction left unmatched. The CDR3 spans 13 residues. The CDR3 region is CATGRQGKETQYF. The CDR3, as DNA: TGTGCCACGGGACGACAGGGTAAAGAGACCCAGTACTTC.

The CDR3 coding sequence is TGTGCCAGCAGTTCAATGGGACAGGGGGCCAGCTCTGGAAACACCATATATTTT. It is translated as CASSSMGQGASSGNTIYF. The rearrangement links TRBV28 to TRBJ1-3, with 12 bases identical to TRBD1. Trimming cost V 4 bases and J 0 bases; bases outside gene matches: 7. Germline CDR1 is MDHEN and CDR2 is SYDVKM. The CDR3 length is 18 residues.

The gene calls are TRBV7-2 and TRBJ2-5; D remains unclear. The ends were cut back, 1 base at V and 1 base at J, with 10 bases in the middle. In germline, CDR1 is SGHTA, CDR2 FQGNSA. The CDR3 runs to 15 residues. For the CDR3, the DNA is TGTGCCAGCAGCTTAGATCCGCGTTTCCAAGAGACCCAGTACTTC. It encodes CASSLDPRFQETQYF. Drawing the rest from reference TRBV7-2 and TRBJ2-5, the complete variable domain is GAGVSQSPSNKVTEKGKDVELRCDPISGHTALYWYRQSLGQGLEFLIYFQGNSAPDKSGLPSDRFSAERTGGSVSTLTIQRTQQEDSAVYLCASSLDPRFQETQYFGPGTRLLVL.

This clone has a handful of counts. The chain recombines TRBV5-1 with TRBJ1-4; D call uncertain. The CDR3 consists of 14 residues. The germline CDR1 and CDR2 sequences are SGHRS and YFSETQ. V gave up 1 base and J gave up 7 bases, with 11 bases separating them. CDR3 amino acids: CASSLSGVAEKLFF. As DNA, the CDR3 is TGCGCCAGCAGCTTGTCGGGAGTTGCTGAAAAACTGTTTTTT.

This clone was observed a few times. The V call is TRBV6-5, the J call TRBJ1-2, with TRBD1 identical over 9 bases. CDR1 and CDR2 (germline): MNHEY, SVGAGI. This CDR3 is built from 14 residues. V shed 8 bases, J shed 4 bases, and the junction held 8 bases outside the gene matches. In DNA form, the CDR3 reads TGTGCCAGCCGCAAAGACAGGGGGATCTATGGCTACACCTTC. This gives the protein CASRKDRGIYGYTF.

J is TRBJ2-7 and V is TRBV7-9, with TRBD1 matching 7 bases. The CDR3 contains 13 residues. The ends lost 6 bases at V and 6 bases at J; junction bases unmatched: 8. Germline CDR1 reads SEHNR; CDR2 reads FQNEAQ (reference sequence). The CDR3 protein is CASSNQNRGEQYF. CDR3 in DNA: TGTGCCAGCAGTAACCAAAACAGGGGCGAGCAGTACTTC.